The 18 T cell receptor beta chains in this list originate from one sample, sequenced in a study of early T cells in non-severe SARS-CoV-2 infection. TCRdb re-called the 5' RACE reads with MiXCR, one entry per CDR3 protein. The sample has 30,000 or so distinct CDR3 sequences; 5.5% to 8% are singletons. The source material was whole blood. The receptors shown here come from an adult who was a healthcare worker with PCR-confirmed SARS-CoV-2 infection or an uninfected control (not recorded which).

This clonotype was seen repeatedly, ten times or more. This chain joins TRBV7-9 and TRBJ2-7; D remains ambiguous. This CDR3 has 15 residues. V dropped 3 bases and J dropped 0 bases, with 12 bases sitting between them. CDR1 and CDR2 (germline): SEHNR, FQNEAQ (reference sequence). In DNA form, the CDR3 reads TGTGCCAGCAGCTTTCCGTTAAGCTTCTCCTACGAGCAGTACTTC. Translating it yields CASSFPLSFSYEQYF.

A few counts support this clonotype. The gene calls are TRBV10-3 and TRBJ2-7; 9 bases agree with TRBD1. CDR3 size: 13 residues. Germline V gene data show CDR1 as ENHRY and CDR2 as SYGVKD. Losses at the gene ends were 10 bases for V and 9 bases for J; bases not matched to a gene: 13. The CDR3 reads CATAGTGYKGQYF. CDR3 DNA: TGTGCCACCGCCGGGACAGGGTATAAGGGGCAGTACTTC.

This clonotype has ten or more counts. The chain combines TRBV7-2 with TRBJ1-3; D not resolved. CDR1 SGHTA and CDR2 FQGNSA come from the germline V gene. V dropped 1 base and J dropped 0 bases, with 7 bases sitting between them. This CDR3 spans 15 amino acids. This CDR3 reads CASSLGSPSGNTIYF. The CDR3 DNA reads as TGTGCCAGCAGCTTAGGGTCCCCCTCTGGAAACACCATATATTTT. Using reference TRBV7-2 and TRBJ1-3 for the parts outside the CDR3, the full variable domain is GAGVSQSPSNKVTEKGKDVELRCDPISGHTALYWYRQSLGQGLEFLIYFQGNSAPDKSGLPSDRFSAERTGGSVSTLTIQRTQQEDSAVYLCASSLGSPSGNTIYFGEGSWLTVV.

This clonotype has a count of ten or more. The chain combines TRBV3-1 with TRBJ1-5; D unresolved. Germline CDR1 LGHDT, CDR2 YNNKEL (reference sequence). The CDR3 contains 14 residues. V was trimmed by 1 base and J by 3 bases, leaving 7 bases between them. In DNA form, the CDR3 reads TGTGCCAGCAGCCAAGGGCAGGCCAATCAGCCCCAGCATTTT. Translating gives CASSQGQANQPQHF.

This clonotype was observed at least ten times. The genes are TRBV4-2 and TRBJ2-7; D unclear. Between the trimmed V and J ends, which lost 1 base and 4 bases, there was a span of 14 bases. Germline loops: CDR1 LGHNA, CDR2 YNFKEQ. The CDR3 has 15 amino acids. The CDR3 nucleotides read TGTGCCAGCAGCCAAGGGCTGCGACAAACTTACGAGCAGTACTTC. This translates into CASSQGLRQTYEQYF.

V and J are TRBV19 and TRBJ1-5; a weak D match, TRBD1 (5 bases). CDR1 and CDR2 (germline): LNHDA, SQIVND (reference sequence). V lost 9 bases and J lost 4, with 19 bases in between. This CDR3 has 15 residues. CDR3 amino acids: CASCRGRPFNQPQHF. For the CDR3, the DNA is TGTGCCAGCTGTAGGGGCCGTCCATTTAATCAGCCCCAGCATTTT.

In its sample, this clonotype was seen many times. The genes are TRBV10-3 and TRBJ2-4, with 10 bases matching TRBD1. The germline V gene has CDR1 ENHRY and CDR2 SYGVKD. The CDR3 spans 17 residues. The J segment lost 3 bases and the V segment lost 2 bases, leaving 7 bases of the junction unmatched. The CDR3 sequence: CAISEGQGVGGKNIQYF. In DNA form, the CDR3 reads TGTGCCATCAGTGAGGGACAGGGGGTTGGTGGCAAAAACATTCAGTACTTC.

This clonotype showed up many times. The chain recombines TRBV28 with TRBJ2-7; TRBD1 agrees at 8 bases. Germline trimming cut 7 bases from V and 3 bases from J; bases unmatched to any gene: 14. The CDR3 sequence is 16 residues long. Germline assignment: CDR1 MDHEN and CDR2 SYDVKM. The CDR3 loop is CASTNPLGTGFYEQYF. The CDR3 DNA is TGTGCCAGCACCAATCCTCTCGGGACAGGCTTCTACGAGCAGTACTTC.

This clonotype was seen many times. The V and J genes are TRBV4-2 and TRBJ1-1, with D hard to call. Per germline, CDR1 LGHNA and CDR2 YNFKEQ. The CDR3 covers 16 residues. Trimming left V 0 bases short and J 1 base short, with 12 bases between. DNA of the CDR3: TGTGCCAGCAGCCAAGATCGCCAAGGCGGGAACACTGAAGCTTTCTTT. As protein: CASSQDRQGGNTEAFF.

The V and J genes are TRBV11-2 and TRBJ2-5; TRBD2 agrees at 12 bases. With 5 bases clipped from V and 1 base from J, the junction kept 8 bases outside the gene matches. This CDR3 is built from 17 residues. CDR1 SGHAT and CDR2 FQNNGV come from the germline V gene. CDR3 nucleotide sequence: TGTGCCAGCAGCCGATGGGGGACTAGCGGGCCCCAAGAGACCCAGTACTTC. Residues: CASSRWGTSGPQETQYF.

CDR3 protein: CASSYDRAPGNTEAFF. The CDR3 region has the DNA TGTGCCAGCAGTTACGACAGGGCACCAGGAAACACTGAAGCTTTCTTT. This chain uses TRBV6-2 or TRBV6-3 with TRBJ1-1, with 7 bases fitting TRBD1. Germline V CDR1 and CDR2: MNHEY, SVGEGT. The CDR3 totals 16 residues. Losses at the gene ends were 2 bases for V and 2 bases for J; bases not matched to a gene: 8.

This clonotype was observed many times. V gene TRBV30 combines with J gene TRBJ2-5, with a tentative D call TRBD2 (6 bases). V lost 0 bases and J 5 bases, leaving 10 bases between the germline ends. Germline CDR1 is GTSNPN and CDR2 is SVGIG (reference sequence). The CDR3 runs to 13 residues. CDR3 coding DNA: TGTGCCTGGAGTGTGGGCGGGATGGAGACCCAGTACTTC. Protein product: CAWSVGGMETQYF.

This clonotype came up many times. This chain links TRBV29-1 with TRBJ2-5, with TRBD1 as a possible D gene (6 bases). The CDR3 length is 12 residues. Trimming cost V 6 bases and J 5 bases, with 13 bases left between them. The germline CDR1 and CDR2 sequences are SQVTM and ANQGSEA. CDR3 sequence: CSVDLTGETQYF. The CDR3 nucleotides read TGCAGCGTGGATTTAACAGGGGAGACCCAGTACTTC.

This rearrangement joins TRBV12-3 or TRBV12-4 to TRBJ2-1; D perhaps matches TRBD2 (6 bases). This CDR3 has 13 amino acids. V was cut by 6 bases and J by 9 bases, with 15 bases left in between. CDR3: CASSLGLGSEQFF. DNA for the CDR3: TGTGCCAGCAGCCTGGGACTCGGTAGTGAGCAGTTCTTC.

This clonotype came up many times. The chain links TRBV20-1 to TRBJ2-2; 7 positions agree with TRBD2. V dropped 1 base and J dropped 5; count of bases not matched to a gene: 7. CDR1 DFQATT and CDR2 SNEGSKA come from the germline V gene (reference sequence). This CDR3 is built from 15 residues. The DNA of the CDR3 is TGCAGTGCTAGAGCCGAGACTAGCTGGACCGGGGAGCTGTTTTTT. Encoded protein: CSARAETSWTGELFF.

The V gene is TRBV20-1, the J gene TRBJ2-5; D is ambiguous. With 2 bases removed from V and 0 bases from J, the gap between germline ends came to 4 bases. Germline V gives CDR1 DFQATT, CDR2 SNEGSKA (reference sequence). The CDR3 has 12 amino acids. DNA for the CDR3: TGCAGTGCTAGATGGAACCAAGAGACCCAGTACTTC. This codes for CSARWNQETQYF.

This clonotype occurred many times. The CDR3 sequence: CASSLAWGSPDTQYF. DNA of the CDR3: TGTGCCAGCAGCTTGGCTTGGGGATCACCAGATACGCAGTATTTT. The chain combines TRBV5-4 with TRBJ2-3; unclear D gene. CDR3 size: 15 residues. Trimming cost V 0 bases and J 4 bases, with 12 bases left between them. Germline V gene data show CDR1 as SGHNT and CDR2 as YYREEE (reference sequence).

In this sample, this clonotype turned up many times. The genes are TRBV7-9 and TRBJ1-4; no reliable D call. The CDR3 loop spans 13 amino acids. Germline CDR1 is SEHNR and CDR2 is FQNEAQ (reference sequence). Trimming removed 4 bases from V and 6 bases from J, with 9 bases in between. CDR3 amino acids: CASSSVRYEKLFF. The CDR3 nucleotides are TGTGCCAGCAGCTCAGTACGCTATGAAAAACTGTTTTTT.